This is a list of T cell receptor beta chains from one sample in a study of blood T cells in healthy people across ages. A single record per CDR3 protein comes from TCRdb applying MiXCR to the 5' RACE reads. The sample includes some 690,000 distinct CDR3 sequences, 22% of them seen just once. The source material was blood. The receptors stem from a man between 65 and 85 years old in good health. Both conserved end residues are part of each CDR3. The D gene is left open where the match is weak. A clone size is listed for some rows: how often the clone was seen (once, few, many), or a class if it is expanded.

CDR3: CASSIRQGAQSGYEQYF
DNA: TGCGCCAGCAGCATAAGACAGGGGGCGCAGTCCGGGTACGAGCAGTACTTC
D: TRBD1
J: TRBJ2-7
V: TRBV5-1
size: NA

CDR3: CASSLSSGATEAFF
DNA: TGTGCCAGCAGCTTAAGCTCGGGTGCCACTGAAGCTTTCTTT
D: NA
J: TRBJ1-1
V: TRBV7-9
size: few

CDR3: CASSPDRVNQPQHF
DNA: TGTGCCAGCAGTCCAGACAGGGTCAATCAGCCCCAGCATTTT
D: TRBD1
J: TRBJ1-5
V: TRBV6-5
size: few

CDR3: CAISESGTGHEQFF
DNA: TGTGCCATCAGTGAATCCGGGACAGGGCATGAGCAGTTCTTC
D: TRBD1
J: TRBJ2-1
V: TRBV10-3
size: NA

CDR3: CASSKGAYEQFF
DNA: TGTGCCAGCAGTAAGGGGGCATATGAGCAGTTCTTC
D: TRBD1
J: TRBJ2-1
V: TRBV6-5
size: NA

CDR3: CASSLQGLAGSYEQYF
DNA: TGTGCCAGCAGTCTACAAGGACTAGCGGGGTCCTACGAGCAGTACTTC
D: TRBD2
J: TRBJ2-7
V: TRBV6-5
size: NA

CDR3: CASSSTREGGYTF
DNA: TGTGCCAGCAGCTCGACGCGGGAGGGGGGCTACACCTTC
D: NA
J: TRBJ1-2
V: TRBV7-9
size: NA

CDR3: CASRNDYNEQFF
DNA: TGCGCCAGCAGAAATGACTACAATGAGCAGTTCTTC
D: NA
J: TRBJ2-1
V: TRBV4-1
size: NA

CDR3: CSARRLAGGTYEQYF
DNA: TGCAGTGCTAGAAGACTAGCGGGGGGGACCTACGAGCAGTACTTC
D: TRBD2
J: TRBJ2-7
V: TRBV20-1
size: few

CDR3: CSARETGGSTDTQYF
DNA: TGCAGTGCTAGGGAGACAGGGGGGAGCACAGATACGCAGTATTTT
D: TRBD1
J: TRBJ2-3
V: TRBV20-1
size: NA

CDR3: CASSQSGLAGLGEQFF
DNA: TGTGCCAGCAGCCAAAGTGGACTAGCGGGACTAGGTGAGCAGTTCTTC
D: TRBD2
J: TRBJ2-1
V: TRBV9
size: NA

CDR3: CASSPEGFKAFF
DNA: TGTGCCAGCAGCCCCGAGGGGTTTAAAGCTTTCTTT
D: NA
J: TRBJ1-1
V: TRBV6-6
size: NA

CDR3: CASTVTFYTQYF
DNA: TGTGCCAGCACCGTCACCTTCTATACGCAGTATTTT
D: NA
J: TRBJ2-3
V: TRBV2
size: NA

CDR3: CASSFVGVPPRRNTEAFF
DNA: TGTGCCAGCAGTTTCGTCGGGGTTCCCCCTCGGAGGAACACTGAAGCTTTCTTT
D: NA
J: TRBJ1-1
V: TRBV27
size: few

CDR3: CAARGSETQYF
DNA: TGTGCAGCACGGGGTTCAGAGACCCAGTACTTC
D: NA
J: TRBJ2-5
V: TRBV28
size: few

CDR3: CASSLQGFYEQYF
DNA: TGTGCCAGCAGTTTACAGGGGTTCTACGAGCAGTACTTC
D: NA
J: TRBJ2-7
V: TRBV12-3/TRBV12-4
size: many

CDR3: CASSLAGSGETQYF
DNA: TGTGCCAGCAGCTTAGCGGGATCAGGAGAGACCCAGTACTTC
D: NA
J: TRBJ2-5
V: TRBV7-2
size: NA

CDR3: CASSSLTRLGTQYF
DNA: TGTGCCAGCAGCTCTTTGACTAGGTTGGGCACGCAGTATTTT
D: NA
J: TRBJ2-3
V: TRBV7-3
size: NA

CDR3: CASHPTGGGRRTEAFF
DNA: TGTGCCAGTCACCCCACGGGCGGGGGCCGGAGGACTGAAGCTTTCTTT
D: NA
J: TRBJ1-1
V: TRBV19
size: NA

CDR3: CASSPGNHEQFF
DNA: TGCGCCAGCAGCCCAGGGAATCATGAGCAGTTCTTC
D: NA
J: TRBJ2-1
V: TRBV5-1
size: few

CDR3: CASRRDGFFF
DNA: TGTGCCAGCAGGCGGGACGGCTTTTTCTTT
D: NA
J: TRBJ1-1
V: TRBV6-5
size: few

CDR3: CASSLGGTGQETQYF
DNA: TGTGCCAGCAGCTTAGGTGGAACAGGCCAAGAGACCCAGTACTTC
D: NA
J: TRBJ2-5
V: TRBV7-2
size: NA

CDR3: CASSYTQGPNTEAFF
DNA: TGTGCCAGCAGTTACACACAGGGCCCCAACACTGAAGCTTTCTTT
D: NA
J: TRBJ1-1
V: TRBV6-5
size: NA

CDR3: CSARVLGYTEASF
DNA: TGCAGTGCTAGAGTACTAGGTTACACTGAAGCTTCCTTT
D: NA
J: TRBJ1-1
V: TRBV20-1
size: few

CDR3: CASSYQGGGYTF
DNA: TGTGCCAGCAGTTACCAGGGGGGAGGATACACCTTC
D: TRBD1
J: TRBJ1-2
V: TRBV6-5
size: few